This TCR beta chain was documented in a study of blood T cell repertoires in COVID-19. Study-wide context: PBMCs, B-cell-depleted T cells, or T cells were the source of the cDNA or gDNA that made up the material.

Produced via immunoSEQ multiplex PCR; TCRdb's table is partial and in-frame only. The repertoire consists of roughly 180,000 clones, with around 83% occurring once and the leading ten covering less than 3.5%. V was clipped by 4 bases and J by 2 bases; unmatched bases: 13. Germline assignment: CDR1 SNHLY and CDR2 FYNNEI. The CDR3 is 18 residues long. The chain uses TRBV2 and TRBJ2-7, with TRBD2 matching 11 bases. The sequencing sample was made of peripheral blood. This TCR came from a woman in her 30s with active or convalescent COVID-19. DNA of the CDR3: TGTGCCAGCAGTGGTTGGGCTAGCGGGAGGTCTTACACCTACGAGCAGTACTTC. It is translated as CASSGWASGRSYTYEQYF.